This paragraph covers one T cell receptor (beta chain) sequence. This CDR3 has 13 amino acids. Germline V gene sequence: CDR1 MNHEY, CDR2 SVGAGI. V lost 4 bases, J lost 2 bases, and 8 bases lay in between. This record belongs to a study of blood T cell repertoires in COVID-19. Across the study: Italy, Spain and the United States were the sources of the convalescent and acute COVID-19 samples. PBMCs, B-cell-depleted T cells, or T cells were the source of the cDNA or gDNA that made up the material.

Per the original methods: Estimation of nucleated cell counts was performed using reference gene primer amplification. Libraries were prepared by immunoSEQ multiplex PCR; TCRdb keeps only in-frame clonotypes and omits some of them. The V and J calls and clone size were taken over from that table, and D and trimming were inferred from the DNA. Among about 250,000 clones listed, around 85% were seen once. Specimen: peripheral blood. The genes are TRBV6-5 and TRBJ1-2; D is undetermined. The origin of this receptor is a man older than 75 with acute or convalescent COVID-19. In nucleotides, the CDR3 is TGTGCCAGCAGTTCAGTCGTCAACTATGGCTACACCTTC. Amino acid sequence: CASSSVVNYGYTF.